This entry features one T cell receptor beta chain sequence. The sample comes from a study of blood T cell repertoires in COVID-19. As for the study in general: The cDNA or gDNA used as material had been derived from T cells, B-cell-depleted T cells, or PBMCs.

Germline V CDR1 and CDR2: MNHEY, SVGAGI. This CDR3 is 13 amino acids long. The V end lost 8 bases, the J end lost 3 bases, and 10 bases lay between the germline ends. Authors' methods: Reference gene primer amplification gave estimated nucleated cell counts. The data were produced by immunoSEQ multiplex PCR, yet TCRdb's version contains in-frame clones alone and is incomplete. That table furnishes V, J and clone size, whereas the DNA furnished D and trimming. Altogether more than 100,000 clones are present, more than 75% being singletons, with the ten largest covering 2.5%. The sequence came from a man aged 45-65 years with active COVID-19. The chain has TRBV6-5 and TRBJ1-4; D is uncertain. Sequenced material: peripheral blood. The CDR3 reads CASQVSANEKLFF. CDR3 nucleotide sequence: TGTGCCAGCCAGGTCTCAGCTAATGAAAAACTGTTTTTT.